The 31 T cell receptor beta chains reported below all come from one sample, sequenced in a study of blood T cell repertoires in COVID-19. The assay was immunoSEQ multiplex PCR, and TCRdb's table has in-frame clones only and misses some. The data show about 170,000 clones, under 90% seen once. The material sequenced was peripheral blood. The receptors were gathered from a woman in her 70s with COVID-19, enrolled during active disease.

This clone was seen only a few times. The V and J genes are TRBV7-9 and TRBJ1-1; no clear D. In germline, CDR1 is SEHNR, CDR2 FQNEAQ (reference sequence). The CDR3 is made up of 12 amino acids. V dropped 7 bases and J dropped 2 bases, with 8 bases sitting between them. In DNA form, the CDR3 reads TGTGCCAGCATGGAGGGAAACACTGAAGCTTTCTTT. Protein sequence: CASMEGNTEAFF.

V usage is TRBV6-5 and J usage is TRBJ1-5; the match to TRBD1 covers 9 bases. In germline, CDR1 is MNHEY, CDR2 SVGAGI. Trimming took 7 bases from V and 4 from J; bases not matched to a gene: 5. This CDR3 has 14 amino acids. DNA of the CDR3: TGTGCCAGCACCCGGACAGGGGCAAATCAGCCCCAGCATTTT. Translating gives CASTRTGANQPQHF.

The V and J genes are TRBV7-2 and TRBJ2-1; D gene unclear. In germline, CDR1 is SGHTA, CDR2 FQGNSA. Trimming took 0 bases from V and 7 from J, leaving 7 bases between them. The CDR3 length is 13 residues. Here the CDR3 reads CASSLARLNEQFF. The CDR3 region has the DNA TGTGCCAGCAGCTTAGCGCGGCTGAATGAGCAGTTCTTC.

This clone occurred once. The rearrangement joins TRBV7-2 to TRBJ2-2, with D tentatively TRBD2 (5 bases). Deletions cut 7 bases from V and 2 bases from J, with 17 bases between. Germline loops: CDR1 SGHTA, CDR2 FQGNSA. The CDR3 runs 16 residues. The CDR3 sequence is CASTPVGASNTGELFF. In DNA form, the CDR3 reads TGTGCCAGCACCCCCGTGGGAGCTAGCAACACCGGGGAGCTGTTTTTT.

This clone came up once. Here the CDR3 reads CASSYAGLNTEAFF. CDR3 nucleotide sequence: TGTGCCAGCAGTTACGCAGGTTTGAACACTGAAGCTTTCTTT. V and J are TRBV6-5 and TRBJ1-1; no clear D. V was clipped by 2 bases and J by 0 bases, with 7 bases between them. CDR3 size: 14 residues. The germline CDR1 and CDR2 sequences are MNHEY and SVGAGI.

CDR3 in amino acids: CASSLEGRSGPGYGYTF. The CDR3 nucleotides are TGTGCCAGCAGCTTGGAGGGCCGTTCCGGCCCCGGCTATGGCTACACCTTC. The V and J genes are TRBV7-9 and TRBJ1-2; D gene unclear. Germline lookup yields CDR1 SEHNR and CDR2 FQNEAQ (reference sequence). The ends were cut back, 3 bases at V and 4 bases at J, with 21 bases in the middle. This CDR3 has 17 amino acids. The entire variable domain, with the rest obtained from reference TRBV7-9 and TRBJ1-2, is as follows: DTGVSQNPRHKITKRGQNVTFRCDPISEHNRLYWYRQTLGQGPEFLTYFQNEAQLEKSRLLSDRFSAERPKGSFSTLEIQRTEQGDSAMYLCASSLEGRSGPGYGYTFGSGTRLTVV.

The CDR3 region is CASSMRDGNQPQHF. In DNA, the CDR3 is TGTGCCAGTAGTATGCGGGACGGAAATCAGCCCCAGCATTTT. The gene calls are TRBV19 and TRBJ1-5; possibly TRBD1 for D (5 bases). Germline V gene data show CDR1 as LNHDA and CDR2 as SQIVND (reference sequence). This CDR3 is built from 14 residues. Trimming removed 3 bases at V and 4 bases at J, with 10 bases between.

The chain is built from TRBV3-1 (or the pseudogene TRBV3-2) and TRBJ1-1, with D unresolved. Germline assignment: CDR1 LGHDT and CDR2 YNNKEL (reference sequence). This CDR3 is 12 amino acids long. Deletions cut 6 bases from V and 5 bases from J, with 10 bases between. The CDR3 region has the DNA TGTGCCAGCAGTCTGGGCCCGACTGAAGCTTTCTTT. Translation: CASSLGPTEAFF.

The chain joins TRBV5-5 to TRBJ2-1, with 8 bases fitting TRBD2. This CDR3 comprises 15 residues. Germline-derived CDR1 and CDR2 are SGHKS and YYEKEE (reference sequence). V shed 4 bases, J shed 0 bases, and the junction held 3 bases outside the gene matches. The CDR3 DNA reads TGTGCCAGCAGCGTGAGCGGGAGCTCCTACAATGAGCAGTTCTTC. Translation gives CASSVSGSSYNEQFF.

Here the CDR3 reads CASSLGLAGGELFF. CDR3 nucleotides: TGTGCCAGCAGTTTAGGGCTAGCTGGCGGGGAGCTGTTTTTT. The rearrangement uses TRBV27 and TRBJ2-2, with a tentative D call TRBD2 (5 bases). Trimming shortened V by 2 bases and J by 7 bases, and 11 bases separated the two germline ends. In germline, CDR1 is MNHEY, CDR2 SMNVEV (reference sequence). The CDR3 totals 14 residues.

This CDR3 reads CASRGTGNQPQHF. In DNA, the CDR3 is TGTGCCAGCCGGGGGACAGGCAATCAGCCCCAGCATTTT. The chain carries TRBV6-5 and TRBJ1-5; TRBD1 aligns across 7 bases. The CDR3 contains 13 residues. The V segment lost 8 bases and the J segment 2 bases; nucleotides outside the gene matches: 3. The germline V gene encodes CDR1 MNHEY and CDR2 SVGAGI.

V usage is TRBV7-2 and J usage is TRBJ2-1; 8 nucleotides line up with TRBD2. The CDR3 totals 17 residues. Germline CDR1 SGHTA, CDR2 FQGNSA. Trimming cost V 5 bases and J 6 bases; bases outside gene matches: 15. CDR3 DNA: TGTGCCAGCAGCCAAACCTTTGGCGGGAGGCAAGGCAATGAGCAGTTCTTC. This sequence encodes CASSQTFGGRQGNEQFF.

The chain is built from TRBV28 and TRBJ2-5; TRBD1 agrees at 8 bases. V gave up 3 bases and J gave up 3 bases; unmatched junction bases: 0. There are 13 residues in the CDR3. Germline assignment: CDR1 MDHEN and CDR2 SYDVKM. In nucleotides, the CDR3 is TGTGCCAGCAGTTTGACAGGGGAAGAGACCCAGTACTTC. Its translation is CASSLTGEETQYF.

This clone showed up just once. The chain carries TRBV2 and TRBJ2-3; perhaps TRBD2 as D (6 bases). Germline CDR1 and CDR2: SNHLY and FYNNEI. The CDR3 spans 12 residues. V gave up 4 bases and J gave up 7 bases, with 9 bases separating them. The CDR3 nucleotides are TGTGCCAGCAGTGGGCGGGGAAATACGCAGTATTTT. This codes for CASSGRGNTQYF. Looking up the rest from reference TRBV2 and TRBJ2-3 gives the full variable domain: EPEVTQTPSHQVTQMGQEVILRCVPISNHLYFYWYRQILGQKVEFLVSFYNNEISEKSEIFDDQFSVERPDGSNFTLKIRSTKLEDSAMYFCASSGRGNTQYFGPGTRLTVL.

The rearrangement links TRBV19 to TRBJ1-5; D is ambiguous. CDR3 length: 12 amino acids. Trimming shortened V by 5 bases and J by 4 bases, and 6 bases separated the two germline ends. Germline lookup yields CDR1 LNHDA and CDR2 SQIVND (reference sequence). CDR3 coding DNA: TGTGCCAGTAGTTACGGGAATCAGCCCCAGCATTTT. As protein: CASSYGNQPQHF.

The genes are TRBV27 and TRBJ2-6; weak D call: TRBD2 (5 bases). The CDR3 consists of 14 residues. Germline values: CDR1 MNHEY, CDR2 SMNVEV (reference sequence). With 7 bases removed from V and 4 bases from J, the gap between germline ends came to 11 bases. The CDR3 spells CASKEEAGANVLTF. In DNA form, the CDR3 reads TGTGCCAGCAAAGAGGAGGCCGGGGCCAACGTCCTGACTTTC.

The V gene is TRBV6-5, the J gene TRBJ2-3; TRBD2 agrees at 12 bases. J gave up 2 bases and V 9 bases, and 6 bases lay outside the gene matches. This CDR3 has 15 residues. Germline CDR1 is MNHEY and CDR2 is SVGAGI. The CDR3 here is CASLTSGRSTDTQYF. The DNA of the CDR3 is TGTGCCAGTCTGACTAGCGGGAGATCCACAGATACGCAGTATTTT.

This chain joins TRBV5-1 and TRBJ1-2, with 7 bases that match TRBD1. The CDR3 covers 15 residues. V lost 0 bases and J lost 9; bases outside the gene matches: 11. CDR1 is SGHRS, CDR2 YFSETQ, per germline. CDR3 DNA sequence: TGCGCCAGCAGCTTGGGGCTCCGGGACAGTAGTCGCTACACCTTC. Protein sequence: CASSLGLRDSSRYTF.

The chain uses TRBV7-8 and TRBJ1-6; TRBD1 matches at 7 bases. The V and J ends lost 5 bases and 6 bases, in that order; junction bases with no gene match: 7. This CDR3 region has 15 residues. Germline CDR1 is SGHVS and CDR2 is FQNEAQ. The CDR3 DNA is TGTGCCAGCAGCACCGGGACAGAACCTAATTCACCCCTCCACTTT. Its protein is CASSTGTEPNSPLHF.

The CDR3 spells CASSYVPGQGGEKLFF. The CDR3 nucleotides read TGTGCCAGCAGTTACGTACCGGGACAGGGAGGTGAAAAACTGTTTTTT. J is TRBJ1-4 and V is TRBV6-5, with 9 bases matching TRBD1. The ends lost 2 bases at V and 7 bases at J; junction bases unmatched: 8. CDR3 length equals 16 residues. Germline values: CDR1 MNHEY, CDR2 SVGAGI.

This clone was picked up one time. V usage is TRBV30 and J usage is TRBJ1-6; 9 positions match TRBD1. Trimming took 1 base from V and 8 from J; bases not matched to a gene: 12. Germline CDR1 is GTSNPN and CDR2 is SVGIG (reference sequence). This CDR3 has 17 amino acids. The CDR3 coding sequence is TGTGCCTGGAGTGGACTACAGACGGGACAGGGAGATTCACCCCTCCACTTT. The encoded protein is CAWSGLQTGQGDSPLHF.

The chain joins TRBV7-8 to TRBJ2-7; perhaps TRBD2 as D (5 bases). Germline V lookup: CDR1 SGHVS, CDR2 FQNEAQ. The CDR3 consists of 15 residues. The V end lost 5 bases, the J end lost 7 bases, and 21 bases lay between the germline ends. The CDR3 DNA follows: TGTGCCAGCAGCGCAAGCACCGGGAAACTTGGGGAGCAGTACGTC. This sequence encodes CASSASTGKLGEQYV.

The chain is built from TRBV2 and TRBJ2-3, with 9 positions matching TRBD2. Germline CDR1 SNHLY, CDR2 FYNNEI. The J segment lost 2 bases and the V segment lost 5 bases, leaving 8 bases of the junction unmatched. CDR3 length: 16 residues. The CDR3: CASSKTSGRVTDTQYF. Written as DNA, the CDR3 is TGTGCCAGCAGTAAAACTAGCGGGCGCGTCACAGATACGCAGTATTTT.

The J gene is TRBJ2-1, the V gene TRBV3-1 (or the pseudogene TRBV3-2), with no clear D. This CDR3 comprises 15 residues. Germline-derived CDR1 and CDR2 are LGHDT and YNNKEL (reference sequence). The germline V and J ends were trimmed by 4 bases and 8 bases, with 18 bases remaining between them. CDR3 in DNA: TGTGCCAGCAGCCCCTCCACCCCTAGGAGCGATGAGCAGTTCTTC. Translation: CASSPSTPRSDEQFF.

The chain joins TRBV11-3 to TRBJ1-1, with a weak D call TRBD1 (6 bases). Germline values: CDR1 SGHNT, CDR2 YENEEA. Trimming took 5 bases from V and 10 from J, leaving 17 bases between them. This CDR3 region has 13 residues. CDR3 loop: CASSLKQGSGAFF. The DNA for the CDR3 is TGTGCCAGCAGCCTTAAACAGGGATCGGGAGCTTTCTTT. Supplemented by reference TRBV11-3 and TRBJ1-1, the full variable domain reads EAGVVQSPRYKIIEKKQPVAFWCNPISGHNTLYWYLQNLGQGPELLIRYENEEAVDDSQLPKDRFSAERLKGVDSTLKIQPAELGDSAVYLCASSLKQGSGAFFGQGTRLTVV.

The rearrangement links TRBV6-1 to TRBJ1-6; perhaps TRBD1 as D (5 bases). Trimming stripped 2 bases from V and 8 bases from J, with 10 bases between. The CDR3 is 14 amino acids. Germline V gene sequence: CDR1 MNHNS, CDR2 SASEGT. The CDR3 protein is CASSERGGDSPLHF. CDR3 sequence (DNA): TGTGCCAGCAGTGAACGGGGAGGGGATTCACCCCTCCACTTT.

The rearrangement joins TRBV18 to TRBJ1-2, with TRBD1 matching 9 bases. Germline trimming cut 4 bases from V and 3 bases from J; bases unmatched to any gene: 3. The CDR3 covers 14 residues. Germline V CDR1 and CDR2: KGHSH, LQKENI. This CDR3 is CASSRRTGDYGYTF. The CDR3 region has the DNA TGTGCCAGCTCACGAAGGACAGGGGACTATGGCTACACCTTC.

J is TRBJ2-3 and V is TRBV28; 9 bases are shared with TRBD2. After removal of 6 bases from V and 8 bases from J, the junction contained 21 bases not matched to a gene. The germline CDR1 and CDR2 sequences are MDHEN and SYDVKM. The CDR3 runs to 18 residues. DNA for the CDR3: TGTGCCAGCAGCACCAGGGTACTAGCGGGCAGGAGAGTGCGTACGCAGTATTTT. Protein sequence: CASSTRVLAGRRVRTQYF. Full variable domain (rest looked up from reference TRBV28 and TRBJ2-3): DVKVTQSSRYLVKRTGEKVFLECVQDMDHENMFWYRQDPGLGLRLIYFSYDVKMKEKGDIPEGYSVSREKKERFSLILESASTNQTSMYLCASSTRVLAGRRVRTQYFGPGTRLTVL.

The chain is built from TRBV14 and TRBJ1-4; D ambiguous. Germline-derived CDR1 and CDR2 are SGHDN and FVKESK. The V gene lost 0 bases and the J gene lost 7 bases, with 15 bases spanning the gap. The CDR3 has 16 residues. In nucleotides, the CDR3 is TGTGCCAGCAGCCAAGATCTTACGGCGCGGGGTGAAAAACTGTTTTTT. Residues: CASSQDLTARGEKLFF.

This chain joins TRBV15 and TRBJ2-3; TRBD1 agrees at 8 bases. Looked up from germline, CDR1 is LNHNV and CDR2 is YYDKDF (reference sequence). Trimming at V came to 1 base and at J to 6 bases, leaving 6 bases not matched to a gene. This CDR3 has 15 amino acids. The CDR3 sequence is CATSRGGQAPDTQYF. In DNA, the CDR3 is TGTGCCACCAGCAGAGGGGGACAGGCCCCGGATACGCAGTATTTT.

The CDR3 here is CASSPNGGAGESGTQYF. The CDR3, as DNA: TGTGCCAGCAGCCCCAATGGAGGAGCGGGGGAGTCGGGGACCCAGTACTTC. The chain joins TRBV7-3 to TRBJ2-5; 8 nucleotides match TRBD2. V was clipped by 5 bases and J by 7 bases; unmatched bases: 18. Germline V CDR1 and CDR2: SGHTA, FQGTGA. The CDR3 contains 17 residues.